The 31 T cell receptor beta chains below were found in one sample sequenced in a study of CD8 T cells in Susac syndrome. Reverse transcription of about 0.5 to 1 ug RNA used random hexamers. TCRdb called the immunoSEQ multiplex PCR reads again in MiXCR, with one record for every CDR3 protein. The table records 75,000 to 100,000 distinct CDR3 sequences, 85% to 95% of them present only once. Sequencing was done on a sample of CD8+ T cells from PBMCs. The receptors come from a human donor with Susac syndrome.

V usage is TRBV9 and J usage is TRBJ1-1; D is unclear. V was shortened by 0 bases and J by 2 bases, with 2 bases between the two germline ends. This CDR3 region has 12 residues. In germline, CDR1 is SGDLS, CDR2 YYNGEE. The CDR3 nucleotides read TGTGCCAGCAGCGTAGATAACACTGAAGCTTTCTTT. Its translation is CASSVDNTEAFF. Full variable domain (remainder filled in from reference TRBV9 and TRBJ1-1): DSGVTQTPKHLITATGQRVTLRCSPRSGDLSVYWYQQSLDQGLQFLIQYYNGEERAKGNILERFSAQQFPDLHSELNLSSLELGDSALYFCASSVDNTEAFFGQGTRLTVV.

The chain combines TRBV5-6 with TRBJ2-3, with D tentatively TRBD2 (6 bases). Germline V lookup: CDR1 SGHDT, CDR2 YYEEEE. The V end lost 3 bases, the J end lost 0 bases, and 8 bases lay between the germline ends. The length of the CDR3 is 14 residues. The CDR3 DNA sequence: TGTGCCAGCAGCTGGGGGGATAGCACAGATACGCAGTATTTT. Its protein product is CASSWGDSTDTQYF.

The chain has TRBV5-6 and TRBJ1-5; 8 nucleotides agree with TRBD1. The germline CDR1 and CDR2 sequences are SGHDT and YYEEEE. The CDR3 covers 15 residues. The J segment lost 2 bases and the V segment lost 3 bases, leaving 4 bases of the junction unmatched. In DNA, the CDR3 is TGTGCCAGCAGCTCTGGGACAGGACGCAATCAGCCCCAGCATTTT. Encoded protein: CASSSGTGRNQPQHF.

The rearrangement joins TRBV30 to TRBJ2-1; TRBD2 agrees at 7 bases. The CDR3 contains 16 residues. V was pared by 3 bases and J by 0 bases, with 8 bases of the junction left unmatched. Per germline, CDR1 GTSNPN and CDR2 SVGIG (reference sequence). The CDR3 protein is CAWSQGDYSSYNEQFF. The CDR3 bases are TGTGCCTGGAGCCAAGGGGACTACAGCTCCTACAATGAGCAGTTCTTC.

V and J are TRBV30 and TRBJ2-3; maybe TRBD2 (5 bases). Per the germline V gene, CDR1 is GTSNPN and CDR2 is SVGIG (reference sequence). V lost 5 bases, J lost 2 bases, and 11 bases lay in between. CDR3 length: 13 amino acids. CDR3 region: CAWGLPYTDTQYF. Here the CDR3 DNA reads TGTGCCTGGGGACTTCCGTACACAGATACGCAGTATTTT. The complete variable domain, with remaining parts taken from reference TRBV30 and TRBJ2-3, reads SQTIHQWPATLVQPVGSPLSLECTVEGTSNPNLYWYRQAAGRGLQLLFYSVGIGQISSEVPQNLSASRPQDRQFILSSKKLLLSDSGFYLCAWGLPYTDTQYFGPGTRLTVL.

The rearrangement links TRBV29-1 to TRBJ2-1; 9 bases are shared with TRBD2. Looked up from germline, CDR1 is SQVTM and CDR2 is ANQGSEA. CDR3 length: 16 residues. V shed 2 bases, J shed 0 bases, and the junction held 5 bases outside the gene matches. DNA of the CDR3: TGCAGCGTTGAAAGTTTGGGACTAGCCTCCTACAATGAGCAGTTCTTC. This translates into CSVESLGLASYNEQFF.

J is TRBJ2-3 and V is TRBV29-1; 11 nucleotides align to TRBD2. There are 15 residues in the CDR3. Germline-derived CDR1 and CDR2 are SQVTM and ANQGSEA. V dropped 7 bases and J dropped 0; count of bases not matched to a gene: 6. In DNA form, the CDR3 reads TGCAGCGCTCCGGGACTAGCGGAAAGCACAGATACGCAGTATTTT. Its translation: CSAPGLAESTDTQYF.

In DNA form, the CDR3 reads TGCGCCAGCAGCTTGGTTCTGGGAGGGGCCCAAGAGACCCAGTACTTC. This encodes CASSLVLGGAQETQYF. This chain connects TRBV5-1 to TRBJ2-5; 7 bases line up with TRBD2. The trim removed 0 bases at V and 1 base at J, leaving 6 bases unmatched. Germline CDR1 SGHRS, CDR2 YFSETQ. CDR3 size: 16 residues.

The rearrangement uses TRBV7-2 and TRBJ2-3, with D possibly being TRBD1 (6 bases). Per the germline V gene, CDR1 is SGHTA and CDR2 is FQGNSA. V lost 4 bases to trimming and J lost 2 bases, with 13 bases between them. The CDR3 contains 15 residues. CDR3 loop: CASSSPTGYTDTQYF. The CDR3 DNA is TGTGCCAGCAGCTCGCCGACAGGTTACACAGATACGCAGTATTTT.

The chain couples TRBV7-6 to TRBJ2-1, with D possibly being TRBD2 (6 bases). The CDR3 runs to 15 residues. Germline V gene lookup returns CDR1 SGHVS and CDR2 FNYEAQ. The V end was cut by 1 base, the J end by 5 bases, with 12 bases between. The CDR3 coding sequence is TGTGCCAGCAGCTTAGGAGCCGGAGGGAACAATGAGCAGTTCTTC. Its protein product is CASSLGAGGNNEQFF. Together with reference TRBV7-6 and TRBJ2-1, the CDR3 gives the full variable domain: GAGVSQSPRYKVTKRGQDVALRCDPISGHVSLYWYRQALGQGPEFLTYFNYEAQQDKSGLPNDRFSAERPEGSISTLTIQRTEQRDSAMYRCASSLGAGGNNEQFFGPGTRLTVL.

This clonotype came up once. J is TRBJ2-3 and V is TRBV20-1, with unresolved D. V lost 5 bases, J lost 2 bases, and 8 bases lay in between. CDR3 size: 12 residues. In germline, CDR1 is DFQATT, CDR2 SNEGSKA (reference sequence). CDR3 DNA sequence: TGCAGTGCTCCCGATATCACAGATACGCAGTATTTT. It specifies CSAPDITDTQYF.

The V and J genes are TRBV9 and TRBJ2-5; D remains ambiguous. The CDR3 has 14 residues. V was cut by 4 bases and J by 2 bases, with 12 bases left in between. Germline lookup yields CDR1 SGDLS and CDR2 YYNGEE. For the CDR3, the DNA is TGTGCCAGCAGCTTCAGGACGGAACAAGAGACCCAGTACTTC. Protein sequence: CASSFRTEQETQYF. The full variable domain, its missing parts supplied by reference TRBV9 and TRBJ2-5, is DSGVTQTPKHLITATGQRVTLRCSPRSGDLSVYWYQQSLDQGLQFLIQYYNGEERAKGNILERFSAQQFPDLHSELNLSSLELGDSALYFCASSFRTEQETQYFGPGTRLLVL.

This clonotype was recorded once. This sequence joins TRBV13 and TRBJ2-1, with 9 nucleotides matching TRBD2. Per the germline V gene, CDR1 is PRHDT and CDR2 is FYEKMQ (reference sequence). The ends lost 4 bases at V and 12 bases at J; junction bases unmatched: 16. The CDR3 is made up of 16 amino acids. The CDR3 region has the DNA TGTGCCAGCAGCTCCCGAGAGGGGACTAGCCGACTGGGGCAGTTCTTC. Translating it yields CASSSREGTSRLGQFF.

The V gene is TRBV6-2 or TRBV6-3, the J gene TRBJ1-2; D remains ambiguous. The CDR3 extends over 13 amino acids. Deletions cut 5 bases from V and 8 bases from J, with 15 bases between. Germline V gene sequence: CDR1 MNHEY, CDR2 SVGEGT. The CDR3 coding sequence is TGTGCCAGCAGTCTTTCCGTTACGGAGGGCTACACCTTC. Translated: CASSLSVTEGYTF.

This clonotype is a singleton in its sample. This sequence joins TRBV2 and TRBJ2-7; TRBD2 is a possible D gene (5 bases). With 0 bases removed from V and 3 bases from J, the gap between germline ends came to 15 bases. Germline CDR1 reads SNHLY; CDR2 reads FYNNEI. This CDR3 comprises 16 residues. The CDR3 protein is CASSEASRAAGYEQYF. The CDR3 coding sequence is TGTGCCAGCAGTGAAGCGAGTCGAGCGGCAGGCTACGAGCAGTACTTC.

The J gene is TRBJ2-7, the V gene TRBV14; no clear D gene. V was trimmed by 0 bases and J by 2 bases, leaving 17 bases between them. This CDR3 comprises 17 residues. Germline loops: CDR1 SGHDN, CDR2 FVKESK. CDR3 residues: CASSQDLVYPLPYEQYF. The DNA of the CDR3 is TGTGCCAGCAGCCAAGATTTAGTCTACCCGTTGCCCTACGAGCAGTACTTC.

The rearrangement links TRBV30 to TRBJ1-2, with 7 nucleotides matching TRBD1. Trimming cost V 3 bases and J 0 bases; bases outside gene matches: 10. The CDR3 length is 16 residues. Germline V gene data show CDR1 as GTSNPN and CDR2 as SVGIG (reference sequence). Here the CDR3 reads CAWSPGQRITNYGYTF. The CDR3 nucleotides are TGTGCCTGGAGCCCGGGACAGCGAATTACTAACTATGGCTACACCTTC. The whole variable domain, remainder taken from reference TRBV30 and TRBJ1-2, is SQTIHQWPATLVQPVGSPLSLECTVEGTSNPNLYWYRQAAGRGLQLLFYSVGIGQISSEVPQNLSASRPQDRQFILSSKKLLLSDSGFYLCAWSPGQRITNYGYTFGSGTRLTVV.

The chain has TRBV4-3 and TRBJ2-1; D unresolved. Trimming shortened V by 0 bases and J by 4 bases, and 13 bases separated the two germline ends. Germline V gene data show CDR1 as LGHNA and CDR2 as YSLEER. This CDR3 comprises 16 residues. The CDR3 loop reads CASSQDWAGDYNEQFF. The CDR3 region has the DNA TGCGCCAGCAGCCAAGATTGGGCAGGTGATTACAATGAGCAGTTCTTC.

The genes are TRBV12-3 or TRBV12-4 and TRBJ2-7; the D is unclear. Trimming shortened V by 7 bases and J by 5 bases, and 12 bases separated the two germline ends. This CDR3 region has 12 residues. CDR3 region: CASTFPGNEQYF. The CDR3 nucleotides read TGTGCCAGCACCTTCCCGGGCAACGAGCAGTACTTC.

The V call is TRBV20-1, the J call TRBJ2-3; D remains ambiguous. The CDR3 contains 11 residues. Germline CDR1 DFQATT, CDR2 SNEGSKA (reference sequence). V was trimmed by 6 bases and J by 8 bases, leaving 12 bases between them. CDR3 coding DNA: TGCAGTGCGCCAAACGGTGGTACGCAGTATTTT. Amino acids: CSAPNGGTQYF.

The gene calls are TRBV12-3 or TRBV12-4 and TRBJ1-1; D is unclear. The germline V and J ends were trimmed by 5 bases and 0 bases, with 10 bases remaining between them. This CDR3 is 14 amino acids long. This CDR3 is CASSPPGMNTEAFF. For the CDR3, the DNA is TGTGCCAGCAGTCCCCCAGGAATGAACACTGAAGCTTTCTTT.

The chain combines TRBV19 with TRBJ2-1; the D is unclear. The CDR3 spans 11 residues. The V and J ends lost 3 bases and 6 bases respectively, with 3 bases between them. The germline V gene has CDR1 LNHDA and CDR2 SQIVND (reference sequence). The CDR3 is CASSISNEQFF. The DNA for the CDR3 is TGTGCCAGTAGTATTAGCAATGAGCAGTTCTTC.

The chain links TRBV6-5 to TRBJ2-7; the match to TRBD2 covers 14 bases. From germline, CDR1 is MNHEY and CDR2 SVGAGI. J lost 7 bases, V lost 0 bases, and 2 bases had no gene match. The CDR3 extends over 15 amino acids. The CDR3 is CASSYSGLAGEEQYF. The CDR3 bases are TGTGCCAGCAGTTACTCGGGACTAGCGGGAGAGGAGCAGTACTTC.

The chain carries TRBV30 and TRBJ1-1; D ambiguous. Trimming removed 5 bases at V and 4 bases at J, with 5 bases between. Per the germline V gene, CDR1 is GTSNPN and CDR2 is SVGIG (reference sequence). CDR3 length equals 10 residues. DNA of the CDR3: TGTGCCTGGGCTGTCACTGAAGCTTTCTTT. Protein product: CAWAVTEAFF.

The genes are TRBV19 and TRBJ2-7, with 10 bases lining up with TRBD2. The CDR3 extends over 14 amino acids. The germline CDR1 and CDR2 sequences are LNHDA and SQIVND (reference sequence). V lost 5 bases and J lost 3; bases outside the gene matches: 4. The DNA of the CDR3 is TGTGCCAGTAGTCTCGGGACTAGCGACTACGAGCAGTACTTC. This translates into CASSLGTSDYEQYF.

J is TRBJ2-7 and V is TRBV5-6; 10 bases are a match to TRBD1. The J segment lost 8 bases and the V segment lost 5 bases, leaving 10 bases of the junction unmatched. CDR3 length equals 14 residues. The germline V gene has CDR1 SGHDT and CDR2 YYEEEE. The DNA for the CDR3 is TGTGCCAGCAGTTACGGACAGGGGGGTCCCCAGCAGTACTTC. Residues: CASSYGQGGPQQYF. The whole variable domain, filled in from reference TRBV5-6 and TRBJ2-7, reads DAGVTQSPTHLIKTRGQQVTLRCSPKSGHDTVSWYQQALGQGPQFIFQYYEEEERQRGNFPDRFSGHQFPNYSSELNVNALLLGDSALYLCASSYGQGGPQQYFGPGTRLTVT.

This chain uses TRBV9 with TRBJ1-3; no reliable D call. Germline CDR1 is SGDLS and CDR2 is YYNGEE. This CDR3 is built from 14 residues. V was clipped by 0 bases and J by 3 bases, with 7 bases between them. The CDR3 loop is CASSVVGDGNTIYF. The CDR3 coding sequence is TGTGCCAGCAGCGTAGTTGGGGATGGAAACACCATATATTTT.

V is TRBV15 and J is TRBJ2-1; D perhaps matches TRBD1 (6 bases). The V and J ends lost 1 base and 7 bases respectively, with 11 bases between them. This CDR3 region has 14 residues. Germline values: CDR1 LNHNV, CDR2 YYDKDF (reference sequence). The CDR3 DNA is TGTGCCACCAGCAGAGCTCAGGGGTCGAATGAGCAGTTCTTC. This gives the protein CATSRAQGSNEQFF.

The chain is built from TRBV30 and TRBJ2-3, with 9 nucleotides matching TRBD2. Germline CDR1 GTSNPN, CDR2 SVGIG (reference sequence). The J segment lost 6 bases and the V segment lost 5 bases, leaving 9 bases of the junction unmatched. The CDR3 spans 14 residues. This CDR3 reads CAWDLSGSGDTQYF. The CDR3 nucleotides are TGTGCCTGGGATCTTAGCGGGAGCGGCGATACGCAGTATTTT.

V and J are TRBV18 and TRBJ2-1; 11 nucleotides align to TRBD1. V dropped 4 bases and J dropped 2; count of bases not matched to a gene: 4. The CDR3 covers 16 residues. Germline CDR1 is KGHSH and CDR2 is LQKENI. The CDR3 sequence is CASSQGTGGPYNEQFF. The CDR3 bases are TGTGCCAGCTCACAAGGGACAGGGGGACCCTACAATGAGCAGTTCTTC.

About this clonotype: Its ends do not fully match the called genes, so a read error is possible. This sequence joins TRBV28 and TRBJ1-5; D is undetermined. The CDR3 sequence is 16 residues long. Germline CDR1 MDHEN, CDR2 SYDVKM. Here the CDR3 DNA reads TGTGCCAGCAGTTTATATCTTGGGCTCGGCAACCAGCCCCAGCATTTT. This sequence encodes CASSLYLGLGNQPQHF.